Listed below are T cell receptor beta chains from one sample, sequenced in a study of naive and memory T cell subsets. TCRdb passed the UMI-ligation and nested PCR reads through MiXCR, listing each CDR3 protein once. The sample contains more than 25,000 distinct CDR3 sequences, around 10% of which appear only once. Sequences were obtained from effector memory CD4+ T cells from blood. These receptor sequences come from a human donor in good health. Each CDR3 is given with its conserved first and last residue. A D gene is named only where the DNA matches it firmly. Part of the rows lack a size; the others show once, few, many or a class for expanded clones.

J gene,D gene,V gene,clone size,CDR3 DNA,CDR3 protein
TRBJ2-2,-,TRBV3-1,few,TGTGCCAGCAGCCAATATCATTCCGGGGAGCTGTTTTTT,CASSQYHSGELFF
TRBJ2-1,-,TRBV7-2,many,TGTGCCAGCAGCTTCGAGGCCTACAATGAGCAGTTCTTC,CASSFEAYNEQFF
TRBJ2-1,-,TRBV4-1,-,TGCGCCAGCAGCCGTGAATACAATGAGCAGTTCTTC,CASSREYNEQFF
TRBJ1-5,-,TRBV12-3/TRBV12-4,few,TGTGCCAGCAGTTTGGGGGGGTCGGGACCCCAGCATTTT,CASSLGGSGPQHF
TRBJ2-7,TRBD1,TRBV20-1,many,TGCAGTGCCCCGGGACAGGGACACTACGAGCAGTACTTC,CSAPGQGHYEQYF
TRBJ2-7,-,TRBV29-1,few,TGCAGCGTTGAAGATCCCGGGGGGCGCCAGTACTTC,CSVEDPGGRQYF
TRBJ2-3,-,TRBV7-2,few,TGTGCCAGCAGCTTGGCCTACCTTAGCACAGATACGCAGTATTTT,CASSLAYLSTDTQYF
TRBJ1-1,-,TRBV20-1,many,TGCAGTGCTAGATCAGGGAACACTGAAGCTTTCTTT,CSARSGNTEAFF
TRBJ1-2,-,TRBV7-9,few,TGTGCCAGCAGCTCCAATTTAAAATCCGGGAGAGTCTCTGGCTACACCTTC,CASSSNLKSGRVSGYTF
TRBJ1-3,-,TRBV18,-,TGTGCCAGCTCACAAGACGCCTCTGGAAACACCATATATTTT,CASSQDASGNTIYF
TRBJ2-2,-,TRBV6-5,few,TGTGCCAGCAGTTACGACCGTAGGGAGCTGTTTTTT,CASSYDRRELFF
TRBJ2-1,-,TRBV7-2,many,TGTGCCAGCAGCCTCAACAGGGTGAATGAGCAGTTCTTC,CASSLNRVNEQFF
TRBJ1-6,-,TRBV5-1,few,TGCGCCAGCAGCCCCGACGGGGGAAGAGGCTATAATTCACCCCTCCACTTT,CASSPDGGRGYNSPLHF
TRBJ2-1,TRBD2,TRBV12-3/TRBV12-4,many,TGTGCCAGCAGTTTACAAACAACTACTAGCGGCATCTTACTTGAGCAGTTCTTC,CASSLQTTTSGILLEQFF
TRBJ2-3,TRBD2,TRBV18,-,TGTGCCAGCTCCCCCGGGGTAGCGGGGACGGGTGAGGATACGCAGTATTTT,CASSPGVAGTGEDTQYF
TRBJ1-3,TRBD1,TRBV20-1,-,TGCAGTGCTAGTGACAGGGGGACTGGAAACACCATATATTTT,CSASDRGTGNTIYF
TRBJ1-3,-,TRBV29-1,once,TGCAGCGTTGAGGACCGCCGTGGGGGAAACACCATATATTTT,CSVEDRRGGNTIYF
TRBJ1-2,-,TRBV12-3/TRBV12-4,few,TGTGCCAGCAGTCCTGGAAGTAGGGGCTACACCTTC,CASSPGSRGYTF
TRBJ2-5,-,TRBV11-2,-,TGTGCCAGCAGCTTAGACGGGCTAGTCGGGACCCAGTACTTC,CASSLDGLVGTQYF
TRBJ2-3,-,TRBV30,few,TGTGCCTCAACCCGACGGGGAAGCACAGATACGCAGTATTTT,CASTRRGSTDTQYF
TRBJ1-1,-,TRBV20-1,many,TGCAGTGCTCCCAACCCCCGGCAGATGAACACTGAAGCTTTCTTT,CSAPNPRQMNTEAFF
TRBJ1-5,-,TRBV7-9,many,TGTGCCAGCAGCTTAGAGGGAGATGCTCAGCCCCAGCATTTT,CASSLEGDAQPQHF
TRBJ2-3,-,TRBV11-2,many,TGTGCCAGCAGCTTAGAGGGGTCGGGCCACACAGATACGCAGTATTTT,CASSLEGSGHTDTQYF
TRBJ2-3,TRBD1,TRBV28,few,TGTGCCAGCAGTTCCTGGGGGGGGACAGGGGGCACAGATACGCAGTATTTT,CASSSWGGTGGTDTQYF
TRBJ2-2,-,TRBV15,-,TGTGCCACCAGCAGACCCGGACGTCCCGGGGAGCTGTTTTTT,CATSRPGRPGELFF
TRBJ2-7,TRBD2,TRBV6-2/TRBV6-3,-,TGTGCCAGCAGTACCGGGACTAGCGGGAGGAGCTACGAGCAGTACTTC,CASSTGTSGRSYEQYF
TRBJ1-1,-,TRBV29-1,many,TGCAGCGTTGTCGGCCAGAAGAACACTGAAGCTTTCTTT,CSVVGQKNTEAFF
TRBJ1-1,TRBD1,TRBV19,-,TGTGCCAGTAGCCGCGGACAGGGGGCTGAAGCTTTCTTT,CASSRGQGAEAFF
TRBJ2-7,TRBD1,TRBV6-1,-,TGTGCCAGCCGGGACAGGGGAATGTACGAGCAGTACTTC,CASRDRGMYEQYF
TRBJ1-5,TRBD1,TRBV2,many,TGTGCCAGCAGTGGACAGGGGACGAATAATCAGCCCCAGCATTTT,CASSGQGTNNQPQHF
TRBJ2-7,-,TRBV9,few,TGTGCCAGCAGCGTAGCTACGGGTCACTACGAGCAGTACTTC,CASSVATGHYEQYF
TRBJ2-3,-,TRBV7-7,many,TGTGCCAGCAGCTTTTCCGTGTATTTT,CASSFSVYF
TRBJ2-1,-,TRBV20-1,many,TGCAGTGCCTCGCAGGCCCCATTAGATGAGCAGTTCTTC,CSASQAPLDEQFF
TRBJ2-1,TRBD2,TRBV19,many,TGTGCCAGTAACCATCGTAGCGGGAGTACGTATGAGCAGTTCTTC,CASNHRSGSTYEQFF
TRBJ2-1,TRBD2,TRBV6-2/TRBV6-3,-,TGTGCCAGCAGTTCAAGCGGGGGGTACAATGAGCAGTTCTTC,CASSSSGGYNEQFF
TRBJ2-5,-,TRBV29-1,-,TGCAGCGTTGACCGAAAGGGGGGAGGGGAAGAGACCCAGTACTTC,CSVDRKGGGEETQYF
TRBJ2-6,-,TRBV19,medium-sized,TGTGCCAGTAACCGGGACACCTCCTTTGGGGCCAACGTCCTGACTTTC,CASNRDTSFGANVLTF
TRBJ2-2,-,TRBV25-1,medium-sized,TGTGCCAGCAGTCCGGTTCGGGCCGGGGAGCTGTTTTTT,CASSPVRAGELFF
TRBJ2-1,-,TRBV7-3,-,TGTGCCAGCAGCTTATCCGGGACAACCCTCGATTTTCAGTTCTTC,CASSLSGTTLDFQFF
TRBJ1-1,-,TRBV29-1,medium-sized,TGCAGCGTTGACTACAGTAGGAACACTGAAGCTTTCTTT,CSVDYSRNTEAFF
TRBJ2-7,-,TRBV27,many,TGTGCCAGCAGTTTGGCTCTGGGACCCTCCTACGAGCAGTACTTC,CASSLALGPSYEQYF
TRBJ1-6,TRBD1,TRBV4-2,few,TGTGCCAGCAGCCCCGCCCAGAATGGACAGGGTTCACCCCTCCACTTT,CASSPAQNGQGSPLHF
TRBJ2-3,TRBD2,TRBV6-6,few,TGTGCCAGCAGTTCCGGGACTAGCGGGGCTCCCAACACAGATACGCAGTATTTT,CASSSGTSGAPNTDTQYF
TRBJ2-7,TRBD1,TRBV18,many,TGTGCCAGCTCACCGGACAGGAAGGTTCACGAGCAGTACTTC,CASSPDRKVHEQYF
TRBJ2-7,TRBD1,TRBV5-6,few,TGTGCCAGCAGCTTATACCAGGGGGCGGACGAGCAGTACTTC,CASSLYQGADEQYF